This TCR beta chain was sequenced for a study of T-cell reconstitution after alpha-beta-depleted transplantation in children. Study conclusions and caveats: At one year after transplant, newly produced T cells mostly accounted for T-cell counts and diversity. Surviving recipient T cells and thymic progenitors accounted for the high day-60 TCRbeta diversity observed in some patients. Several hundred expanded graft clones reportedly gave rise to the alpha-beta T cells present about two months after transplant.

As it was prepared, the TCRbeta library received unique molecular identifiers. MiXCR, applied by TCRdb to the PCR reads, yields one record per CDR3 protein. There are 700,000 to 950,000 distinct CDR3 sequences in the sample; less than 20% occur only once, and approximately 4.5% lies in the top ten. This clonotype was counted only a few times. Antigen: not known. Trimming removed 6 bases from V and 0 bases from J, with 15 bases in between. The CDR3 covers 16 residues. Germline CDR1 and CDR2: SGHRS and YFSETQ. The TCR originated in a male patient younger than 18 who had a stem cell transplant for acute lymphoblastic leukemia, so the T cells may come from the graft donor. The chain uses TRBV5-1 and TRBJ1-4, with D possibly being TRBD1 (5 bases). The sequenced sample was PBMCs, mostly from graft donor cells, obtained 360 days after TCRalphabeta/CD19-depleted stem cell transplant. The DNA for the CDR3 is TGCGCCAGCATGACGGGGCGCCCTGCAACTAATGAAAAACTGTTTTTT. Residues: CASMTGRPATNEKLFF.